This T cell receptor (beta chain) was found in a study of OX40 agonist ivuxolimab in advanced cancers. The data were produced by immunoSEQ multiplex PCR, yet TCRdb's version contains in-frame clones alone and is incomplete. The sample has 68,000 or so clones, more than 85% seen once; the top ten hold approximately 0.99%. V lost 7 bases, J lost 4 bases, and 13 bases stayed unmatched. Germline V gives CDR1 SGHTA, CDR2 FQGNSA. The CDR3 covers 17 residues. The sequence came from an adult with an advanced solid tumor such as melanoma, head and neck, liver or kidney cancer. V is TRBV7-2 and J is TRBJ1-2, with 12 bases fitting TRBD1. The sample here was CD4+ or CD8+ T cells sorted from blood, taken in a trial of the OX40 agonist ivuxolimab. CDR3 coding DNA: TGTGCCAGCACCCATGGGACAGGGGGCGCTTTGGGCTATGGCTACACCTTC. It encodes CASTHGTGGALGYGYTF.